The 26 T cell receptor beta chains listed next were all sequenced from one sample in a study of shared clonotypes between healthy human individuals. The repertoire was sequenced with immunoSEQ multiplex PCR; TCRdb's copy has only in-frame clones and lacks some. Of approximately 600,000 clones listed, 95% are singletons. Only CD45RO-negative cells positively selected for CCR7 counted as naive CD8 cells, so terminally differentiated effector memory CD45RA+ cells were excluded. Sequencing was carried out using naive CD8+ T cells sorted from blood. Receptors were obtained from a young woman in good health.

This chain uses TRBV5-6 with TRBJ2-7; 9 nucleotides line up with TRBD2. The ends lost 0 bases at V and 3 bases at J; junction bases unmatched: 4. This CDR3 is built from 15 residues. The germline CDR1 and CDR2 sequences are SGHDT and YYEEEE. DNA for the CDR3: TGTGCCAGCAGCTTGGGAATTAGCGGGGGCTACGAGCAGTACTTC. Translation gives CASSLGISGGYEQYF.

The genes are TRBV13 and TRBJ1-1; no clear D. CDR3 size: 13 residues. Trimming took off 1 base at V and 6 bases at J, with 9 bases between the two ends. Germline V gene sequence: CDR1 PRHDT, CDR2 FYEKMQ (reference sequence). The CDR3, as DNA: TGTGCCAGCAGCTTAGAGTCGGACCCTGAAGCTTTCTTT. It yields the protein CASSLESDPEAFF.

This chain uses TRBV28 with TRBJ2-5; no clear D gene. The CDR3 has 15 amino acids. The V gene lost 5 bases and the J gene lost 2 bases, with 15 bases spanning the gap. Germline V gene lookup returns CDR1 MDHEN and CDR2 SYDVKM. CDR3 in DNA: TGTGCCAGCAGTCTTGCCGTCGGCCCTCAAGAGACCCAGTACTTC. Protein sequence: CASSLAVGPQETQYF.

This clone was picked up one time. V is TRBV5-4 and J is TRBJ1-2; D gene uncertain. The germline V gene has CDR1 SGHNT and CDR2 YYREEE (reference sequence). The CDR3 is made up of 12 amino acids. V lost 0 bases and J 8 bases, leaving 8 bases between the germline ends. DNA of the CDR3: TGTGCCAGCAGCTTGGGGGCAGGAGGCTACACCTTC. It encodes CASSLGAGGYTF.

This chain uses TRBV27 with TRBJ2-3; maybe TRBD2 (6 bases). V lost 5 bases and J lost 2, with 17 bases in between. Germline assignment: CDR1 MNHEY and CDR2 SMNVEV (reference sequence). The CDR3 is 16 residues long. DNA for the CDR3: TGTGCCAGCAGTCTCTCCCCCGGGACTCCCACAGATACGCAGTATTTT. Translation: CASSLSPGTPTDTQYF.

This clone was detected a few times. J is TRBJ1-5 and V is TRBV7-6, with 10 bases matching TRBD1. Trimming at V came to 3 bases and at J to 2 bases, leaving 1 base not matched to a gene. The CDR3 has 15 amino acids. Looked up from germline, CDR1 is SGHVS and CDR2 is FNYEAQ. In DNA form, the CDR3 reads TGTGCCAGCAGCTTCGGACAGGGGGGCAATCAGCCCCAGCATTTT. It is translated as CASSFGQGGNQPQHF.

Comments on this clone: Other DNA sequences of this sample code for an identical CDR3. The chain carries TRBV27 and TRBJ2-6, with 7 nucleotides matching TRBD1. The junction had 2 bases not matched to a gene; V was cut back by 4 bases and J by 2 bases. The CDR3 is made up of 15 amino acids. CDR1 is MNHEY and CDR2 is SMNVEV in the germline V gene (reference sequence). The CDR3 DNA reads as TGTGCCAGCAGTTCGACAGGGACTGGGGCCAACGTCCTGACTTTC. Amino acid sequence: CASSSTGTGANVLTF.

The CDR3 reads CASRAPRGMFHNEQFF. The CDR3 DNA reads TGTGCCAGCAGGGCCCCGCGTGGTATGTTCCACAATGAGCAGTTCTTC. The chain employs TRBV2 and TRBJ2-1; D unclear. V dropped 6 bases and J dropped 5 bases, with 20 bases sitting between them. The CDR3 runs 16 residues. The germline gives CDR1 SNHLY, CDR2 FYNNEI. The full variable domain, its missing parts supplied by reference TRBV2 and TRBJ2-1, is EPEVTQTPSHQVTQMGQEVILRCVPISNHLYFYWYRQILGQKVEFLVSFYNNEISEKSEIFDDQFSVERPDGSNFTLKIRSTKLEDSAMYFCASRAPRGMFHNEQFFGPGTRLTVL.

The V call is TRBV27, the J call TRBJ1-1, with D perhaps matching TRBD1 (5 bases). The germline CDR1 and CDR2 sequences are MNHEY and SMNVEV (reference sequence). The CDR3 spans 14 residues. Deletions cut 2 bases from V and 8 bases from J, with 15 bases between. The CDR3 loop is CASSLLGGAGEAFF. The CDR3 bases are TGTGCCAGCAGTTTACTGGGTGGGGCGGGAGAAGCTTTCTTT.

The CDR3 bases are TGTGCCAGCAGTTATAGGGGTGGGGATAGCAATCAGCCCCAGCATTTT. Its translation is CASSYRGGDSNQPQHF. The chain employs TRBV27 and TRBJ1-5; a possible D gene is TRBD1 (5 bases). From germline, CDR1 is MNHEY and CDR2 SMNVEV (reference sequence). The V and J ends lost 4 bases and 0 bases respectively, with 13 bases between them. The CDR3 runs to 16 residues.

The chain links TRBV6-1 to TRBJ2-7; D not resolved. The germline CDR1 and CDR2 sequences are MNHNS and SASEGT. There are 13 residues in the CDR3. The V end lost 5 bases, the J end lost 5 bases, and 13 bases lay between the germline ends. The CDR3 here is CASSRPGPHEQYF. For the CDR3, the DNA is TGTGCCAGCAGTCGACCCGGTCCCCACGAGCAGTACTTC.

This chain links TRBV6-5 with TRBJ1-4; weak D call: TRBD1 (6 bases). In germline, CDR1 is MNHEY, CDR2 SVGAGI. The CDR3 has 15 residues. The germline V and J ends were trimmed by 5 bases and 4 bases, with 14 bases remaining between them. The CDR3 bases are TGTGCCAGCAGTCCCTCGGGGGCCCTTAATGAAAAACTGTTTTTT. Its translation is CASSPSGALNEKLFF.

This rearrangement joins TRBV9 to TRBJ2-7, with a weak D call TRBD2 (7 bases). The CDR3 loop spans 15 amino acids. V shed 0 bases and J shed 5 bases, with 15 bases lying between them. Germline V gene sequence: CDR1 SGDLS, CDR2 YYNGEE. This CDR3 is CASSVEGGGSDEQYF. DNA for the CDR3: TGTGCCAGCAGCGTAGAGGGGGGCGGGAGCGACGAGCAGTACTTC.

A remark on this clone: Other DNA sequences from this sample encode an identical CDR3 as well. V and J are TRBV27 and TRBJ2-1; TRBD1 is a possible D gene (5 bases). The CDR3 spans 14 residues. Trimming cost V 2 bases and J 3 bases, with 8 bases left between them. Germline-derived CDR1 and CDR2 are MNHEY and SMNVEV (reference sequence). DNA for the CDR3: TGTGCCAGCAGTTTAAGGACACACTACAATGAGCAGTTCTTC. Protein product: CASSLRTHYNEQFF.

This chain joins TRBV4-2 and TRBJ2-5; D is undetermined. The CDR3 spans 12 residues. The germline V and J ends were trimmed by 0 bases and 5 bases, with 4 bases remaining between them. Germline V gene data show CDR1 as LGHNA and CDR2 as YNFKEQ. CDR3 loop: CASSQDMETQYF. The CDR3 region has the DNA TGTGCCAGCAGCCAAGATATGGAGACCCAGTACTTC.

The chain's CDR3 is CASSLGRVHTGELFF. In nucleotides, the CDR3 is TGTGCCAGCAGTTTAGGCCGGGTCCACACCGGGGAGCTGTTTTTT. The J gene is TRBJ2-2, the V gene TRBV28; no definite D call. Between the trimmed V and J ends, which lost 2 bases and 3 bases, there was a span of 10 bases. There are 15 residues in the CDR3. The germline V gene encodes CDR1 MDHEN and CDR2 SYDVKM.

This CDR3 is CASSLAAGLAELSTDTQYF. The CDR3, as DNA: TGTGCCAGCAGCTTAGCTGCGGGACTAGCGGAACTTAGCACAGATACGCAGTATTTT. This chain joins TRBV7-9 and TRBJ2-3, with 11 bases that match TRBD2. The CDR3 sequence is 19 residues long. After removal of 0 bases from V and 0 bases from J, the junction contained 8 bases not matched to a gene. Germline V lookup: CDR1 SEHNR, CDR2 FQNEAQ (reference sequence).

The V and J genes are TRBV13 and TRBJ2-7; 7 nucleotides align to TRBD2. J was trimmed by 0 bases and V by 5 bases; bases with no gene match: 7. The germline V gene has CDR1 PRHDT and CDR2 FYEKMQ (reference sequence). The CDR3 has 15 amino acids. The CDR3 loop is CASSEAGTISYEQYF. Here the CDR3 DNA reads TGTGCCAGCAGCGAAGCCGGGACTATCTCCTACGAGCAGTACTTC.

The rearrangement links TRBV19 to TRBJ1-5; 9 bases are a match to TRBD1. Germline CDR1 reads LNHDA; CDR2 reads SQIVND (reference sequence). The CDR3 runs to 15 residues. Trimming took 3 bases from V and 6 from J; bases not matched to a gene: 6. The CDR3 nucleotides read TGTGCCAGTAGTATGGGGACAGGGAGCGGTCAGCCCCAGCATTTT. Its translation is CASSMGTGSGQPQHF.

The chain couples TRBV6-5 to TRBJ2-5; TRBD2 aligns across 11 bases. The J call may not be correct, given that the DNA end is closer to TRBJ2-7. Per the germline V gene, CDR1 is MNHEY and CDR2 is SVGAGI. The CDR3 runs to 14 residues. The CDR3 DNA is TGTGCCAGCAGCCCTGGGACTAGCGGCTACGAGCAGTACTTC. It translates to CASSPGTSGYEQYF.

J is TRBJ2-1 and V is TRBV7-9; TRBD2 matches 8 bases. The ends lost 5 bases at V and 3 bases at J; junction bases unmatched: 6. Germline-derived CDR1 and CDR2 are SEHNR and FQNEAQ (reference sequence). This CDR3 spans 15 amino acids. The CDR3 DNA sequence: TGTGCCAGCAGCATTAGCGGGGCCCACTACAATGAGCAGTTCTTC. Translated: CASSISGAHYNEQFF.

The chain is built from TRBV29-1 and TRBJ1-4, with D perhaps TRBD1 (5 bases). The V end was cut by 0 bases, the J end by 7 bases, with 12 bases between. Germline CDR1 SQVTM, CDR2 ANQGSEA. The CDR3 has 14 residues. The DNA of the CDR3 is TGCAGCGTTGAAGATCCCAGGGAAAGTGAAAAACTGTTTTTT. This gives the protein CSVEDPRESEKLFF.

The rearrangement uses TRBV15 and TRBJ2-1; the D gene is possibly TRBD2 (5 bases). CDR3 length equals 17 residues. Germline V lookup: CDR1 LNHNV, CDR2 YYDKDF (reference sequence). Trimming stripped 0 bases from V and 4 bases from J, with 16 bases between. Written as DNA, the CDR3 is TGTGCCACCAGCAGAGAGGACTCCCACTTTACTTACAATGAGCAGTTCTTC. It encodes CATSREDSHFTYNEQFF.

CDR3 DNA sequence: TGCGCCAGCAGCCAAGAAGGTGACACCTATAGCAATCAGCCCCAGCATTTT. It specifies CASSQEGDTYSNQPQHF. This chain joins TRBV4-1 and TRBJ1-5, with unresolved D. V was trimmed by 0 bases and J by 0 bases, leaving 12 bases between them. Germline assignment: CDR1 MGHRA and CDR2 YSYEKL. This CDR3 is built from 17 residues.

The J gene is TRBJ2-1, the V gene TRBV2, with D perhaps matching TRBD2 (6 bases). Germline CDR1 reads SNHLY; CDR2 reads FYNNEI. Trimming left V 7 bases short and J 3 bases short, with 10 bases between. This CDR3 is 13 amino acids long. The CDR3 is CASNAGFYNEQFF. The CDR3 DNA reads TGTGCCAGCAATGCGGGGTTCTACAATGAGCAGTTCTTC.

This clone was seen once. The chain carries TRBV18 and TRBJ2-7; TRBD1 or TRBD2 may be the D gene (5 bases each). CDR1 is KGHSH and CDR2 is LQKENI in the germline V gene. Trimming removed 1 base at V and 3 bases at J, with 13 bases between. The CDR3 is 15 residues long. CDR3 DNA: TGTGCCAGCTCACCACGACGGGGCTCCAACTACGAGCAGTACTTC. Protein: CASSPRRGSNYEQYF.